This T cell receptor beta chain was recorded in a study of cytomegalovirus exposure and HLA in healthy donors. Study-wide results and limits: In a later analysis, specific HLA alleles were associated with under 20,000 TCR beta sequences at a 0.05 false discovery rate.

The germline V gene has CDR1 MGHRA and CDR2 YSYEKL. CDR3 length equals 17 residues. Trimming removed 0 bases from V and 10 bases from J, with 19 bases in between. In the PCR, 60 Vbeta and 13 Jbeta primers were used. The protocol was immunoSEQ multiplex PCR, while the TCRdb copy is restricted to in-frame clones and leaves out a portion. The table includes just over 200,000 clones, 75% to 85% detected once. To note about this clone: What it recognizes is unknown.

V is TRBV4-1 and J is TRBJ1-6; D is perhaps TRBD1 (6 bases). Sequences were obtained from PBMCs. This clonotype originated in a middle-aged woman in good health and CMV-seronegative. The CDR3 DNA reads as TGCGCCAGCAGCCAAGACGGGTCAGGGGCATTAAGATCACCCCTCCACTTT. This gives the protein CASSQDGSGALRSPLHF.